Reported below is one T cell receptor beta chain. Antigen unknown. Everyone who donated was a Caucasian adult who lived in Nashville, Tennessee. Investigators divided CD4+ cells into CD45RA+ naive and CD45RA-negative memory subsets. This sample is drawn from a study of shared clonotypes between healthy human individuals. General observations from the study: The four-donor shared clonotypes exceeded non-shared clonotypes in generation probability, with non-shared ones scoring lower. Estimated richness values were generally larger in naive subsets than in memory subsets.

Using immunoSEQ multiplex PCR, the repertoire was profiled, and TCRdb retains in-frame clones only, with some absent. Of 980,000 or so clones detected, approximately 80% appear once; the ten largest clones hold approximately 1.5%. This receptor was identified in a man aged 18 to 30 in good health. Source material: memory CD4+ T cells sorted from blood. Subset described: CD45RA-negative fraction.

Here the CDR3 reads CASSSPRLMIYEQYF. The DNA for the CDR3 is TGTGCCAGCAGTTCCCCCCGACTAATGATTTACGAGCAGTACTTC. The genes are TRBV6-5 and TRBJ2-7, with D perhaps matching TRBD2 (5 bases). Trimming cost V 4 bases and J 4 bases, with 17 bases left between them. CDR3 length: 15 residues. The germline V gene has CDR1 MNHEY and CDR2 SVGAGI.